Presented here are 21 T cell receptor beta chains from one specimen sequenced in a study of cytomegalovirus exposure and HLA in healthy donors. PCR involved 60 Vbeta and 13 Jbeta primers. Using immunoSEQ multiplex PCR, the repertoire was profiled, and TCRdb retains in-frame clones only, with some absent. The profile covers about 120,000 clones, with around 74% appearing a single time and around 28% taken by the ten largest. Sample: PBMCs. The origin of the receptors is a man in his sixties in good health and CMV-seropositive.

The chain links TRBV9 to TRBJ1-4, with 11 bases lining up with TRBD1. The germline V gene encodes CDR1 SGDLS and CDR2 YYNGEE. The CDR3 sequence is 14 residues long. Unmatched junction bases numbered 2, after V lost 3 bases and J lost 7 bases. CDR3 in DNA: TGTGCCAGCAGCGCCGGGACAGGGGGTGAAAAACTGTTTTTT. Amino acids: CASSAGTGGEKLFF.

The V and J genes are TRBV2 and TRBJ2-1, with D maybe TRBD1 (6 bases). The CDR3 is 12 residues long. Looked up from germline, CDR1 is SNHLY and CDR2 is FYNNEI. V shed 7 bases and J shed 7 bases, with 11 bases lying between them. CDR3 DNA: TGTGCCAGCACCAACAGGGTAAATGAGCAGTTCTTC. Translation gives CASTNRVNEQFF.

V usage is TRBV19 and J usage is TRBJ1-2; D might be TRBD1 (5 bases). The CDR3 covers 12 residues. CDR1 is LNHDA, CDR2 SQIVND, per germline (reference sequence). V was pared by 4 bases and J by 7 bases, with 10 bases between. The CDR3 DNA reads TGTGCCAGTAGTAGGGGGGGATTTGGCTACACCTTC. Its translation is CASSRGGFGYTF.

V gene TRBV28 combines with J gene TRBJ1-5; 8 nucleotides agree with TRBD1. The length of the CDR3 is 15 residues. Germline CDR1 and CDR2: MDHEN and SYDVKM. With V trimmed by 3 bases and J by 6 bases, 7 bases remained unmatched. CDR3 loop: CASSFQDRVRQPQHF. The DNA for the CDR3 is TGTGCCAGCAGTTTCCAGGACAGGGTTCGTCAGCCCCAGCATTTT.

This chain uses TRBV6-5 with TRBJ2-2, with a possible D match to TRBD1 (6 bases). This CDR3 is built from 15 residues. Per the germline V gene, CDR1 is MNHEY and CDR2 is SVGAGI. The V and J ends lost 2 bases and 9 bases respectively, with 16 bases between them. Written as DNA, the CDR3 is TGTGCCAGCAGTTACCGCCATCTGGGACACTGGGAGCTGTTTTTT. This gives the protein CASSYRHLGHWELFF.

The CDR3 region is CASNPDRGDEKLFF. The DNA for the CDR3 is TGTGCCAGTAATCCGGACAGGGGGGATGAAAAACTGTTTTTT. The chain recombines TRBV19 with TRBJ1-4; 10 positions match TRBD1. Germline loops: CDR1 LNHDA, CDR2 SQIVND (reference sequence). The CDR3 runs 14 residues. J gave up 6 bases and V 7 bases, and 5 bases lay outside the gene matches.

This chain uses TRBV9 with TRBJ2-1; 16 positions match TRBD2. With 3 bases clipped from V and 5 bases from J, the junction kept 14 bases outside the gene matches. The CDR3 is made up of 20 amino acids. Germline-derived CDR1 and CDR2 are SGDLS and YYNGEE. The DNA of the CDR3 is TGTGCCAGCAGCGCTCGTCCCGGGACTAGCGGGGGGGCCTTTCACAATGAGCAGTTCTTC. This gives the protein CASSARPGTSGGAFHNEQFF.

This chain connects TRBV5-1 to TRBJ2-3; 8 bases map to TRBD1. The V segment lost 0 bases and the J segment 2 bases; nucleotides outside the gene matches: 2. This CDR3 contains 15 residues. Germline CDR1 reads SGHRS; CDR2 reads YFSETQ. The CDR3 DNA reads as TGCGCCAGCAGCTTGGGGACAGGGTACACAGATACGCAGTATTTT. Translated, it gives CASSLGTGYTDTQYF.

The CDR3: CASSATSGPGGIQYF. CDR3 nucleotide sequence: TGTGCCAGCAGCGCCACTAGCGGCCCTGGGGGCATTCAGTACTTC. V is TRBV9 and J is TRBJ2-4; TRBD2 aligns across 8 bases. Germline CDR1 reads SGDLS; CDR2 reads YYNGEE. Trimming cost V 3 bases and J 9 bases; bases outside gene matches: 11. The CDR3 extends over 15 amino acids.

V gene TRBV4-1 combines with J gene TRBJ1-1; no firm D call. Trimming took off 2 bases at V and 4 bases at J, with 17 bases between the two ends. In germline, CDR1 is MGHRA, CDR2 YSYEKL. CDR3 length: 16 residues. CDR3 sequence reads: CASSQTWIGEGTEAFF. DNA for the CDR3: TGCGCCAGCAGCCAAACCTGGATCGGAGAGGGCACTGAAGCTTTCTTT.

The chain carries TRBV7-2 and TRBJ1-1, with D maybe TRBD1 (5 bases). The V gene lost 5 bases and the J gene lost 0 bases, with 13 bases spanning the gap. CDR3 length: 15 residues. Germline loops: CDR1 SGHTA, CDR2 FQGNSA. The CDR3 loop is CASSPGPGMNTEAFF. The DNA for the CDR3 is TGTGCCAGCAGCCCAGGGCCGGGTATGAACACTGAAGCTTTCTTT.

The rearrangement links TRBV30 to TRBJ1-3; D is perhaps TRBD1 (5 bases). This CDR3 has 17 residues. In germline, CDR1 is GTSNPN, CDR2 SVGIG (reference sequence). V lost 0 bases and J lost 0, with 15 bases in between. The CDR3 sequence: CAWSVGAGTHSGNTIYF. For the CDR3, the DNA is TGTGCCTGGAGTGTAGGAGCGGGGACTCACTCTGGAAACACCATATATTTT. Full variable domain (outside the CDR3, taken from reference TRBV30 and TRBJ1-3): SQTIHQWPATLVQPVGSPLSLECTVEGTSNPNLYWYRQAAGRGLQLLFYSVGIGQISSEVPQNLSASRPQDRQFILSSKKLLLSDSGFYLCAWSVGAGTHSGNTIYFGEGSWLTVV.

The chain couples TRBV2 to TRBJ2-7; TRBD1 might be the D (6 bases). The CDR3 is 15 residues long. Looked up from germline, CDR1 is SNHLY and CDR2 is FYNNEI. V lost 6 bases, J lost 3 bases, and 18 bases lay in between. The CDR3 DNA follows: TGTGCCAGCAGCCAGGACAGCCGTCTGGGCTACGAGCAGTACTTC. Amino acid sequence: CASSQDSRLGYEQYF. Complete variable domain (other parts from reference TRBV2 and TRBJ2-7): EPEVTQTPSHQVTQMGQEVILRCVPISNHLYFYWYRQILGQKVEFLVSFYNNEISEKSEIFDDQFSVERPDGSNFTLKIRSTKLEDSAMYFCASSQDSRLGYEQYFGPGTRLTVT.

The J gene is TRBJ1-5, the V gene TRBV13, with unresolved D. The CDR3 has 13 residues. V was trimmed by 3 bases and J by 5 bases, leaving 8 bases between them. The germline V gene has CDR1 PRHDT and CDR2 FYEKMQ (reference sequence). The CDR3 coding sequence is TGTGCCAGCAGCTTGTCCGGGGATCAGCCCCAGCATTTT. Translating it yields CASSLSGDQPQHF.

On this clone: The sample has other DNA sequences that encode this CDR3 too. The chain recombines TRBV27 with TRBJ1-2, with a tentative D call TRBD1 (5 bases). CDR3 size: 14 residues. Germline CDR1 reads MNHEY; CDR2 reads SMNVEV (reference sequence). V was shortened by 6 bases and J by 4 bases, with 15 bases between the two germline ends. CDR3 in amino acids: CASSPLGGGYGYTF. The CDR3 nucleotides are TGTGCCAGCAGCCCCCTCGGGGGAGGCTATGGCTACACCTTC.

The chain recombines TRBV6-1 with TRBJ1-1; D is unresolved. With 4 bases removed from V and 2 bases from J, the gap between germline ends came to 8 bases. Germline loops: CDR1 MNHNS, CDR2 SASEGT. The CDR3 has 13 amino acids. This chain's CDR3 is CASSVRINTEAFF. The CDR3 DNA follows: TGTGCCAGCAGTGTCAGGATAAACACTGAAGCTTTCTTT.

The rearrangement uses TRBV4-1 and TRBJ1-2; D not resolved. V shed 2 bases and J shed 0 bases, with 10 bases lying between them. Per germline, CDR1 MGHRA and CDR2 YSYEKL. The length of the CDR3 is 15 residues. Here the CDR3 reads CASSQRLGSNYGYTF. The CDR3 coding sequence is TGCGCCAGCAGCCAAAGACTCGGGTCTAACTATGGCTACACCTTC.

As DNA, the CDR3 is TGCGCCAGCAGCCCCACGCGAGATTATGAAAAACTGTTTTTT. It is translated as CASSPTRDYEKLFF. The chain recombines TRBV5-1 with TRBJ1-4; no firm D call. CDR1 SGHRS and CDR2 YFSETQ come from the germline V gene. CDR3 size: 14 residues. V lost 4 bases and J lost 6, with 13 bases in between.

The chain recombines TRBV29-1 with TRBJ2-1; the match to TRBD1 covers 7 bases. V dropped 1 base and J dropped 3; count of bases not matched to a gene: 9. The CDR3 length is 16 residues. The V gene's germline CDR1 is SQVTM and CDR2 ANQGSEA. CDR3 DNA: TGCAGCGTTGAAGGCACCGGGACAGTCCGCTACAATGAGCAGTTCTTC. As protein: CSVEGTGTVRYNEQFF.

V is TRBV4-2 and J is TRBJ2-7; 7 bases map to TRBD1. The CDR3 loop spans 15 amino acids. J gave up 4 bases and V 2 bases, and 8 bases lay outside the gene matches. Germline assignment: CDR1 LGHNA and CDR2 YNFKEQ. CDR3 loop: CASSQRWGQSYEQYF. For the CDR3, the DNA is TGTGCCAGCAGCCAACGGTGGGGACAGTCGTACGAGCAGTACTTC.

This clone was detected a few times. The DNA for the CDR3 is TGTGCCAGCAGTGGGGACAGTTATGAGCAGTTCTTC. Translating gives CASSGDSYEQFF. V gene TRBV28 combines with J gene TRBJ2-1; TRBD1 agrees at 7 bases. The CDR3 runs 12 residues. The V segment lost 5 bases and the J segment 8 bases; nucleotides outside the gene matches: 3. Looked up from germline, CDR1 is MDHEN and CDR2 is SYDVKM.